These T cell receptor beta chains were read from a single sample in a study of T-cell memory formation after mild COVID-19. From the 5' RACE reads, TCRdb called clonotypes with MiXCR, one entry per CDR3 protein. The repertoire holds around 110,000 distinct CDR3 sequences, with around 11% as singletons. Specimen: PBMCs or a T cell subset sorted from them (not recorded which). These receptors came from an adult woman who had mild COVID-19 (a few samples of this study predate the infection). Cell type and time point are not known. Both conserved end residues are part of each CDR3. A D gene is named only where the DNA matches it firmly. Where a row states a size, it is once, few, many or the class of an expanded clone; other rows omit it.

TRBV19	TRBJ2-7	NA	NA	CASSIAQGLYEQYF	TGTGCCAGTAGTATAGCTCAGGGGCTCTACGAGCAGTACTTC
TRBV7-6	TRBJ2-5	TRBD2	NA	CASSLAGGATQETQYF	TGTGCCAGCAGCTTAGCCGGGGGGGCCACCCAAGAGACCCAGTACTTC
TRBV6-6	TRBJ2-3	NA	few	CASSYTDTDTQYF	TGTGCCAGCAGTTACACTGACACAGATACGCAGTATTTT
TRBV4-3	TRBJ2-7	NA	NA	CASSQDGTGLSYEQYF	TGCGCCAGCAGCCAAGATGGCACAGGGTTATCCTACGAGCAGTACTTC
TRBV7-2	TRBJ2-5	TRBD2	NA	CASSQGLARETQYF	TGTGCCAGCAGCCAGGGACTAGCGAGAGAGACCCAGTACTTC
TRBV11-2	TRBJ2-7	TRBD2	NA	CASSLSLADYEQYF	TGTGCCAGCAGCTTATCACTAGCGGATTACGAGCAGTACTTC
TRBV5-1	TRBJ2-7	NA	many	CASRGEAYEQYF	TGCGCCAGCAGAGGGGAGGCCTACGAGCAGTACTTC
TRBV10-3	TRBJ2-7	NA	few	CAISIVQGAEQYF	TGTGCCATCAGTATAGTACAGGGAGCCGAGCAGTACTTC
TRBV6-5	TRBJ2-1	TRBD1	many	CASSYSSGTGFYEQFF	TGTGCCAGCAGTTACTCCTCCGGGACAGGGTTTTATGAGCAGTTCTTC
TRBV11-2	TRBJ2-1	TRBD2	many	CASSLDASGYNEQFF	TGTGCCAGCAGCTTAGATGCTAGCGGATACAATGAGCAGTTCTTC
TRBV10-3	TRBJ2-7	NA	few	CAISDSYEQYF	TGTGCCATCAGCGATTCCTACGAGCAGTACTTC
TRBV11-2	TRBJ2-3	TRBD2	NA	CASSLSGGALSTDTQYF	TGTGCCAGCAGCTTAAGCGGGGGGGCCTTGAGCACAGATACGCAGTATTTT
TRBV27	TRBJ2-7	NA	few	CASSWRQTYEQYF	TGTGCCAGCAGTTGGCGGCAAACCTACGAGCAGTACTTC
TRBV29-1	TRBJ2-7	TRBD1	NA	CSVYPGTGPYEQYF	TGCAGCGTTTACCCCGGGACAGGACCCTACGAGCAGTACTTC
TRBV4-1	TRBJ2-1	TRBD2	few	CASSQDAAGGRPGEQFF	TGCGCCAGCAGCCAAGATGCCGCGGGGGGGCGTCCTGGTGAGCAGTTCTTC
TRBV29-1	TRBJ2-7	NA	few	CSVEDPRDSNYEQYF	TGCAGCGTTGAAGATCCCCGGGACTCGAACTACGAGCAGTACTTC
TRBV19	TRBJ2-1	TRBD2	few	CASSIGTSGGDQQFF	TGTGCCAGTAGTATCGGGACTAGCGGGGGGGATCAGCAGTTCTTC
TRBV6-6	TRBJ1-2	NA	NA	CASSYPQAGPTLANYGYTF	TGTGCCAGCAGTTACCCCCAAGCAGGACCGACGTTAGCTAACTATGGCTACACCTTC
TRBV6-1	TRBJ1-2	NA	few	CASSAWGGGQAYGYTF	TGTGCCAGCAGTGCCTGGGGGGGCGGTCAGGCCTATGGCTACACCTTC
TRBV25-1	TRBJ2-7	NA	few	CASSVGSGQTYEQYF	TGTGCCAGCAGTGTAGGGTCAGGGCAGACCTACGAGCAGTACTTC
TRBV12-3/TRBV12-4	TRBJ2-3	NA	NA	CASSLSLSTDTQYF	TGTGCCAGCAGTTTAAGCCTAAGCACAGATACGCAGTATTTT
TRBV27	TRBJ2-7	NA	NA	CASSLRRGEQYF	TGTGCCAGCAGTTTAAGGCGAGGCGAGCAGTACTTC
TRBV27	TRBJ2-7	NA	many	CASSLGRRLPYYEQYF	TGTGCCAGCAGTTTAGGTAGGCGATTGCCCTACTACGAGCAGTACTTC
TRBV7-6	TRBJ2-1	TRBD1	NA	CASSDGQGSNNEQFF	TGTGCCAGCAGCGACGGACAGGGCTCAAACAATGAGCAGTTCTTC
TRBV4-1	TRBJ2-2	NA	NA	CASSQVPGSAGELFF	TGCGCCAGCAGCCAAGTTCCGGGCTCGGCCGGGGAGCTGTTTTTT
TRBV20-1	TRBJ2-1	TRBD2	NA	CSARGIQRDLTTNYNEQFF	TGCAGTGCTAGGGGAATCCAGCGGGACCTGACGACTAACTACAATGAGCAGTTCTTC
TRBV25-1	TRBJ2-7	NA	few	CASSDTGSFAEQYF	TGTGCCAGCAGTGATACAGGCAGTTTCGCCGAGCAGTACTTC
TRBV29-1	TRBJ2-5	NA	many	CSVEGNQETQYF	TGCAGCGTTGAGGGGAATCAAGAGACCCAGTACTTC
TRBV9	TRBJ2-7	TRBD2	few	CASGGLAPHEQYF	TGTGCCAGCGGAGGACTAGCCCCTCACGAGCAGTACTTC
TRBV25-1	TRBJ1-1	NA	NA	CASSETRVGTEAFF	TGTGCCAGCAGTGAAACAAGGGTTGGGACTGAAGCTTTCTTT
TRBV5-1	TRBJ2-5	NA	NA	CASSLVEFLRGTQYF	TGCGCCAGCAGCTTAGTTGAATTCCTAAGAGGGACCCAGTACTTC
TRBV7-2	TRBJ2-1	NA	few	CASSLVGALPGNNEQFF	TGTGCCAGCAGCTTAGTAGGGGCCCTCCCTGGGAACAATGAGCAGTTCTTC
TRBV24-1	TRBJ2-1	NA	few	CATSDPGTVSYNEQFF	TGTGCCACCAGTGACCCCGGGACGGTCTCCTACAATGAGCAGTTCTTC
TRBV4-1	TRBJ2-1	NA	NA	CASSQVFPGDDNEQFF	TGCGCCAGCAGCCAAGTCTTTCCGGGGGATGACAATGAGCAGTTCTTC
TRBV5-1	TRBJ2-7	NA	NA	CASSSEQRRAEREQYF	TGCGCCAGCAGCTCCGAACAGCGGCGCGCCGAGCGTGAGCAGTACTTC
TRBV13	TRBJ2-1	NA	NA	CASSGPRVGYLNEQFF	TGTGCCAGCAGCGGACCACGGGTAGGGTATCTGAATGAGCAGTTCTTC
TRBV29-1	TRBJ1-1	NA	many	CSVLLWGAFF	TGCAGCGTTCTGCTCTGGGGAGCTTTCTTT
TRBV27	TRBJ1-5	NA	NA	CASSFRAGSQPQHF	TGTGCCAGCAGTTTCAGGGCAGGGTCACAGCCCCAGCATTTT
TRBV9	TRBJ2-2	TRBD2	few	CASSASGRATGELFF	TGTGCCAGCAGCGCTAGCGGGAGGGCCACCGGGGAGCTGTTTTTT
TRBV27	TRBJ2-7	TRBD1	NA	CASSPGGVYEQYF	TGTGCCAGCAGTCCAGGGGGTGTCTACGAGCAGTACTTC
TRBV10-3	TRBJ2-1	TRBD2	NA	CAISESGTSGRASDEQFF	TGTGCCATCAGTGAGTCCGGGACTAGCGGGAGGGCCAGCGATGAGCAGTTCTTC
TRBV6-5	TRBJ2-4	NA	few	CASSYPSGPPSF	TGTGCCAGCAGTTACCCATCTGGTCCACCCTCCTTC
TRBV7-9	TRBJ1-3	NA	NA	CASHRLGESGNTIYF	TGTGCCAGCCACAGGCTTGGTGAATCTGGAAACACCATATATTTT
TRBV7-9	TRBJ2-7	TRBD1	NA	CASSFPGTGTYEQYF	TGTGCCAGCAGCTTCCCCGGGACAGGGACCTACGAGCAGTACTTC
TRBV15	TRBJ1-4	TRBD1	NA	CATTGTGREKLFF	TGTGCCACCACTGGGACAGGGAGGGAAAAACTGTTTTTT
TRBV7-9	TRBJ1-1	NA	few	CASSLRGALNTEAFF	TGTGCCAGCAGCTTAAGGGGGGCACTGAACACTGAAGCTTTCTTT
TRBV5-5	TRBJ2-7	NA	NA	CASSLGLRAYEQYF	TGTGCCAGCAGCTTGGGTCTGAGGGCCTACGAGCAGTACTTC
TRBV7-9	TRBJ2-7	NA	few	CASSSGDISYEQYF	TGTGCCAGCAGCTCAGGGGACATTTCCTACGAGCAGTACTTC
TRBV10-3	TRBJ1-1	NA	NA	CAISRGGNTEAFF	TGTGCCATCAGTAGGGGGGGGAACACTGAAGCTTTCTTT
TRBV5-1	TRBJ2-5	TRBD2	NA	CASSQGLAISQETQYF	TGCGCCAGCAGCCAGGGACTAGCTATCTCCCAAGAGACCCAGTACTTC
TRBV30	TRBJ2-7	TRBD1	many	CACKVLDRFGDEQYF	TGTGCCTGCAAAGTTTTGGACAGGTTTGGCGACGAGCAGTACTTC
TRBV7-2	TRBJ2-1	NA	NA	CASSLVDWGSAVGNEQFF	TGTGCCAGCAGCTTAGTGGATTGGGGGTCCGCGGTAGGCAATGAGCAGTTCTTC
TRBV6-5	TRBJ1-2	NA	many	CASSQGTGVSNYGYTF	TGTGCCAGCAGTCAAGGGACGGGTGTTTCTAACTATGGCTACACCTTC
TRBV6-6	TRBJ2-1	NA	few	CASSYLSPGNEQFF	TGTGCCAGCAGTTACTTATCGCCGGGGAATGAGCAGTTCTTC
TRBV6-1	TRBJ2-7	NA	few	CASSEGLGDGDHEQYF	TGTGCCAGCAGTGAAGGTTTGGGGGACGGGGATCACGAGCAGTACTTC
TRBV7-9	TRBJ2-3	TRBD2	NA	CASIDSSGLAPTDTQYF	TGTGCCAGCATCGATAGTTCGGGACTAGCGCCCACAGATACGCAGTATTTT
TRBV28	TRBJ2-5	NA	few	CASSQVQYQETQYF	TGTGCCAGCAGTCAAGTCCAGTACCAAGAGACCCAGTACTTC
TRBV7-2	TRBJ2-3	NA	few	CASSLARWGLTDTQYF	TGTGCCAGCAGCTTAGCCCGTTGGGGACTCACAGATACGCAGTATTTT
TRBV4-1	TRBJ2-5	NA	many	CASSQTGYEETQYF	TGCGCCAGCAGCCAGACAGGATACGAAGAGACCCAGTACTTC